Here is one T cell receptor (beta chain) with its context. The same CDR3 also results from other DNA sequences found in this sample. Trimming stripped 1 base from V and 4 bases from J, with 8 bases between. The length of the CDR3 is 13 residues. Germline CDR1 reads MNHEY; CDR2 reads SMNVEV (reference sequence). The naive CD8 subset, CD45RO-negative cells positively selected for CCR7, excluded terminally differentiated effector memory CD45RA+ cells. Each donor was a Caucasian adult residing in Nashville, Tennessee. TCRdb's table, derived via immunoSEQ multiplex PCR, lists solely in-frame clones and lacks some. The sample includes over 2,000,000 clones, just under 95% seen only once; the top ten take 1.5% to 2%. This entry comes from a study of shared clonotypes between healthy human individuals.

The TCR originated in a man between 18 and 29 years old in good health. Some clones in this sample may be carry-over from other donors' samples. This chain joins TRBV27 and TRBJ2-7; no clear D gene. Sequencing was carried out using naive CD8+ T cells from PBMCs. CDR3 in DNA: TGTGCCAGCAGTTTATTGGCCTCTTACGAGCAGTACTTC. Translation gives CASSLLASYEQYF.